The clone carrying this T cell receptor beta chain was picked up many times. Its specificity is unknown. This record belongs to a study of CD8 T cells in ankylosing spondylitis. Study results and limitations: CD8+ disease-linked clones were present at relatively low frequencies in blood. Reportedly, matched ankylosing spondylitis synovial fluid was significantly enriched for disease-linked clones. A motif of eight highly homologous TCR beta variants was seen as apparently characteristic of ankylosing spondylitis blood. Previous work reported some of these motif variants in the synovial fluid and blood of reactive arthritis.

This CDR3 region has 18 residues. V was trimmed by 0 bases and J by 0 bases, leaving 12 bases between them. Per germline, CDR1 LNHDA and CDR2 SQIVND (reference sequence). Each TCR beta library was made by quantitative 5'-RACE that incorporated molecular barcodes. TCRdb re-called the 5' RACE reads through MiXCR, storing one row per CDR3 protein. Of roughly 440,000 distinct CDR3 sequences listed, approximately 17% are singletons. The TCR was taken from a male donor with ankylosing spondylitis. J is TRBJ2-6 and V is TRBV19; D uncertain. Sequenced input: blood, either unsorted or a sorted T cell fraction (not recorded which). The CDR3 protein is CASSIDSQVISGANVLTF. The CDR3 region has the DNA TGTGCCAGTAGTATAGATTCGCAGGTTATCTCTGGGGCCAACGTCCTGACTTTC.